The 25 T cell receptor beta chains given below trace back to one sample, sequenced in a study of cytotoxic CD8 clonotypes in ibrutinib-treated CLL. The table came from immunoSEQ multiplex PCR; TCRdb's copy has only in-frame clones and leaves some out. This table has fewer than 400,000 clones, over 60% appearing once. Sequencing was performed on PBMCs, taken after 36 months of ibrutinib treatment. The receptors were gathered from a human donor with chronic lymphocytic leukemia.

This clone was detected once. The chain has TRBV5-1 and TRBJ2-1, with 7 nucleotides matching TRBD1. The trim removed 3 bases at V and 0 bases at J, leaving 9 bases unmatched. The CDR3 is 17 amino acids. The germline gives CDR1 SGHRS, CDR2 YFSETQ. The CDR3: CASSYHRGIGSYNEQFF. The DNA for the CDR3 is TGCGCCAGCAGCTACCACAGGGGAATCGGCTCCTACAATGAGCAGTTCTTC.

This clone was detected only a few times. The chain links TRBV4-1 to TRBJ2-7; TRBD2 matches 9 bases. Germline V gene lookup returns CDR1 MGHRA and CDR2 YSYEKL. The CDR3 covers 16 residues. V gave up 1 base and J gave up 7 bases; unmatched junction bases: 11. DNA for the CDR3: TGCGCCAGCAGCCAAGGGTCGGCTAGCGGGAAGGGGGAGCAGTACTTC. Translated: CASSQGSASGKGEQYF.

This sequence joins TRBV15 and TRBJ1-1; 7 bases align to TRBD1. The V gene's germline CDR1 is LNHNV and CDR2 YYDKDF (reference sequence). This CDR3 contains 15 residues. V gave up 3 bases and J gave up 9 bases; unmatched junction bases: 13. DNA of the CDR3: TGTGCCACCAGCAGGACGACAGGGATGCGGGGGAAAGCTTTCTTT. This gives the protein CATSRTTGMRGKAFF.

The chain joins TRBV7-9 to TRBJ2-7, with D perhaps given as TRBD1 or TRBD2 (5 bases each). The CDR3 spans 16 residues. Trimming took off 2 bases at V and 4 bases at J, with 18 bases between the two ends. From germline, CDR1 is SEHNR and CDR2 FQNEAQ (reference sequence). In nucleotides, the CDR3 is TGTGCCAGCAGCTTAATGTCAGGCCAGGGAGTGTACGAGCAGTACTTC. Amino acid sequence: CASSLMSGQGVYEQYF.

This rearrangement joins TRBV29-1 to TRBJ2-3; no reliable D call. CDR1 is SQVTM and CDR2 is ANQGSEA in the germline V gene. The V end was cut by 7 bases, the J end by 0 bases, with 8 bases between. This CDR3 spans 12 amino acids. Written as DNA, the CDR3 is TGCAGCGGGAAAACTAGCACAGATACGCAGTATTTT. It translates to CSGKTSTDTQYF.

This clone was detected only a few times. This rearrangement joins TRBV29-1 to TRBJ2-1; no reliable D call. The CDR3 consists of 10 residues. Trimming stripped 3 bases from V and 7 bases from J, with 4 bases between. CDR1 SQVTM and CDR2 ANQGSEA come from the germline V gene. CDR3 protein: CSVEWNEQFF. For the CDR3, the DNA is TGCAGCGTTGAGTGGAATGAGCAGTTCTTC.

This clone has only one observation. This sequence joins TRBV7-9 and TRBJ2-3, with D perhaps TRBD2 (6 bases). The germline V gene encodes CDR1 SEHNR and CDR2 FQNEAQ (reference sequence). Trimming took off 5 bases at V and 0 bases at J, with 15 bases between the two ends. This CDR3 is 16 amino acids long. In nucleotides, the CDR3 is TGTGCCAGCAGCCGCTTGGCGGGACGTAGCACAGATACGCAGTATTTT. Its protein product is CASSRLAGRSTDTQYF.

The chain joins TRBV7-6 to TRBJ2-1; TRBD2 aligns across 11 bases. CDR1 is SGHVS and CDR2 is FNYEAQ in the germline V gene. This CDR3 is built from 18 residues. With V trimmed by 1 base and J by 9 bases, 14 bases remained unmatched. CDR3 coding DNA: TGTGCCAGCAGCTTAGTGCCGACTACTAGCGGGAGTGTCTTTGAGCAGTTCTTC. Translated: CASSLVPTTSGSVFEQFF.

V and J are TRBV4-1 and TRBJ2-7; 9 nucleotides match TRBD1. Germline V gene lookup returns CDR1 MGHRA and CDR2 YSYEKL. CDR3 length: 14 amino acids. V lost 5 bases to trimming and J lost 2 bases; unmatched junction nucleotides: 4. The CDR3 DNA is TGCGCCAGCAGCTCAAGGACAGGGGCCTACGAGCAGTACTTC. It yields the protein CASSSRTGAYEQYF.

The chain links TRBV18 to TRBJ2-5; the D call may be TRBD1 or TRBD2 (5 bases each). This CDR3 spans 14 amino acids. Trimming shortened V by 0 bases and J by 7 bases, and 12 bases separated the two germline ends. The germline gives CDR1 KGHSH, CDR2 LQKENI. This CDR3 reads CASSPPPGGGTQYF. The CDR3 DNA follows: TGTGCCAGCTCACCACCGCCGGGTGGGGGGACCCAGTACTTC.

V usage is TRBV7-6 and J usage is TRBJ2-1, with 9 bases aligning to TRBD1. V lost 2 bases, J lost 4 bases, and 9 bases stayed unmatched. CDR3 length: 17 amino acids. Germline assignment: CDR1 SGHVS and CDR2 FNYEAQ. CDR3 residues: CASSLTGQGFIYNEQFF. The CDR3, as DNA: TGTGCCAGCAGCTTAACGGGACAGGGATTTATTTACAATGAGCAGTTCTTC.

This clone turned up a few times. V usage is TRBV18 and J usage is TRBJ2-2; TRBD1 aligns across 8 bases. The length of the CDR3 is 15 residues. Germline V gene data show CDR1 as KGHSH and CDR2 as LQKENI. Trimming at V came to 5 bases and at J to 3 bases, leaving 5 bases not matched to a gene. CDR3 coding DNA: TGTGCCAGCTCAATTGGACAGGGCGACACCGGGGAGCTGTTTTTT. Its translation is CASSIGQGDTGELFF.

The rearrangement joins TRBV15 to TRBJ2-3; TRBD1 aligns across 7 bases. This CDR3 spans 16 amino acids. Germline assignment: CDR1 LNHNV and CDR2 YYDKDF (reference sequence). V shed 1 base and J 2 bases; nucleotides not matched to a gene: 6. The CDR3 region is CATSRGQGPTTDTQYF. Here the CDR3 DNA reads TGTGCCACCAGCAGAGGACAGGGCCCAACCACAGATACGCAGTATTTT.

The chain carries TRBV19 and TRBJ1-2; D uncertain. The CDR3 sequence is 13 residues long. The germline V and J ends were trimmed by 5 bases and 1 base, with 8 bases remaining between them. The germline gives CDR1 LNHDA, CDR2 SQIVND (reference sequence). The DNA of the CDR3 is TGTGCCAGTAGTGGGATATTTAACTATGGCTACACCTTC. As protein: CASSGIFNYGYTF.

CDR3 region: CASSTQRQSNYGYTF. DNA of the CDR3: TGTGCCAGCAGTACCCAAAGACAGTCTAACTATGGCTACACCTTC. The J gene is TRBJ1-2, the V gene TRBV28; possibly TRBD1 for D (5 bases). The CDR3 has 15 residues. CDR1 MDHEN and CDR2 SYDVKM come from the germline V gene. The ends were cut back, 5 bases at V and 0 bases at J, with 13 bases in the middle.

This rearrangement joins TRBV6-1 to TRBJ2-5, with 8 bases identical to TRBD2. The ends lost 5 bases at V and 3 bases at J; junction bases unmatched: 5. The CDR3 extends over 14 amino acids. CDR1 and CDR2 from the germline V gene are MNHNS and SASEGT. The CDR3 sequence is CASSNGGAEETQYF. In nucleotides, the CDR3 is TGTGCCAGCAGTAACGGGGGGGCGGAAGAGACCCAGTACTTC.

The gene calls are TRBV25-1 and TRBJ2-5, with unresolved D. The CDR3 contains 13 residues. Germline values: CDR1 MGHDK, CDR2 SYGVNS. V dropped 1 base and J dropped 5 bases, with 8 bases sitting between them. The CDR3 DNA reads TGTGCCAGCAGTGAATTGATGAGGGAGACCCAGTACTTC. This translates into CASSELMRETQYF.

The CDR3 is CASSLGGGSYEQYF. DNA for the CDR3: TGTGCCAGCAGCTTAGGAGGCGGGAGCTACGAGCAGTACTTC. V usage is TRBV7-3 and J usage is TRBJ2-7, with TRBD2 identical over 7 bases. CDR1 and CDR2 from the germline V gene are SGHTA and FQGTGA. Trimming removed 2 bases from V and 3 bases from J; junction bases left unmatched: 4. The CDR3 is 14 amino acids.

V usage is TRBV7-6 and J usage is TRBJ2-5, with D perhaps TRBD2 (6 bases). The V end was cut by 0 bases, the J end by 5 bases, with 7 bases between. Germline assignment: CDR1 SGHVS and CDR2 FNYEAQ. The CDR3 contains 13 residues. CDR3 nucleotides: TGTGCCAGCAGCTTAGCTGGGGGGGAGACCCAGTACTTC. Its protein product is CASSLAGGETQYF.

The chain combines TRBV19 with TRBJ1-1; D ambiguous. The CDR3 is made up of 14 amino acids. CDR1 and CDR2 (germline): LNHDA, SQIVND (reference sequence). The V end was cut by 7 bases, the J end by 5 bases, with 17 bases between. The CDR3 here is CASNGRVMSTEAFF. CDR3 DNA: TGTGCCAGTAATGGGAGGGTGATGAGTACTGAAGCTTTCTTT.

This chain connects TRBV4-1 to TRBJ1-2, with 7 nucleotides matching TRBD1. CDR3 length equals 15 residues. Germline CDR1 reads MGHRA; CDR2 reads YSYEKL. Unmatched junction bases numbered 8, after V lost 0 bases and J lost 7 bases. CDR3 DNA sequence: TGCGCCAGCAGCCAAGATCGGGCGCAGGGGGGTGGCTACACCTTC. This sequence encodes CASSQDRAQGGGYTF.

The chain joins TRBV4-3 to TRBJ2-1, with TRBD2 identical over 7 bases. Germline CDR1 is LGHNA and CDR2 is YSLEER. With 1 base clipped from V and 6 bases from J, the junction kept 9 bases outside the gene matches. There are 16 residues in the CDR3. In DNA form, the CDR3 reads TGCGCCAGCAGCCAAGTCGGACTAGAATACCTCAATGAGCAGTTCTTC. The encoded protein is CASSQVGLEYLNEQFF.

A remark on this clone: At the DNA level, this CDR3 is encoded by other sequences in the same sample as well. The rearrangement uses TRBV5-1 and TRBJ1-5; D gene unclear. V lost 4 bases to trimming and J lost 5 bases, with 10 bases between them. Germline assignment: CDR1 SGHRS and CDR2 YFSETQ. This CDR3 spans 13 amino acids. CDR3 amino acids: CASSLGLDQPQHF. In nucleotides, the CDR3 is TGCGCCAGCAGCCTAGGGCTGGATCAGCCCCAGCATTTT.

This sequence joins TRBV27 and TRBJ2-4; tentative D call: TRBD2 (6 bases). The germline V gene has CDR1 MNHEY and CDR2 SMNVEV (reference sequence). Trimming removed 4 bases from V and 0 bases from J, with 13 bases in between. There are 16 residues in the CDR3. The CDR3 loop reads CASSSPGGPAKNIQYF. The CDR3 nucleotides read TGTGCCAGCAGTTCCCCTGGAGGGCCAGCCAAAAACATTCAGTACTTC.

This chain connects TRBV2 to TRBJ2-7; D gene uncertain. Germline loops: CDR1 SNHLY, CDR2 FYNNEI. Trimming removed 7 bases from V and 2 bases from J, with 12 bases in between. The CDR3 has 13 amino acids. The CDR3 DNA is TGTGCCAGCATGGAAAGAATAACCTACGAGCAGTACTTC. Protein sequence: CASMERITYEQYF.